The 23 T cell receptor beta chains below all came from one sample that was sequenced in a study of read filtering for tumor transcriptome and immune sequencing. This library used roughly 400 ng RNA and molecular barcoded adaptors spanning alpha/delta and beta/gamma chains. TCRdb re-called the reads with MiXCR, one entry per CDR3 protein. The sample includes roughly 130,000 distinct CDR3 sequences, over 10% seen only once; the top ten take around 10%. Sequencing input: a population of CD138-negative cells sorted from bone marrow. Source of these receptors: a donor at least 40 years old with multiple myeloma.

This clonotype was recorded only once. This chain uses TRBV21-1 with TRBJ1-5; the table names TRBD1, a call not compared with the DNA. TRBV21-1 is labeled a pseudogene. The length of the CDR3 is 14 residues. The CDR3 reads CASRVDREFEPPHF. CDR3 in DNA: TGTGCCAGCAGGGTCGACAGGGAGTTTGAGCCCCCGCATTTT.

Many counts were recorded for this clonotype. The rearrangement links TRBV23-1 to TRBJ2-7, with TRBD2 matching 8 bases. TRBV23-1 is flagged as an ORF with uncertain function. This CDR3 contains 14 residues. V was clipped by 4 bases and J by 6 bases; unmatched bases: 8. The CDR3 DNA reads as TGCGCCAGCAGTCCGCGGGGGGTTTGTGCCGAGCAGTACTTC. Translation: CASSPRGVCAEQYF.

This clonotype was counted between two and nine times. A read error may account for a junction end that differs from germline. For the CDR3, the DNA is TGTGCCAGCTCCCGTGAGGGCACGGATACGCAGTATTTT. It encodes CASSREGTDTQYF. The chain recombines TRBV19 with TRBJ2-3, with a weak D call TRBD2 (5 bases). The CDR3 contains 13 residues. The V gene's germline CDR1 is LNHDA and CDR2 SQIVND (reference sequence).

This clonotype was recorded at least ten times. The V and J genes are TRBV25-1 and TRBJ2-1; 7 nucleotides agree with TRBD2. The germline CDR1 and CDR2 sequences are MGHDK and SYGVNS. This CDR3 spans 12 amino acids. The V gene end was trimmed by 6 bases and the J gene end by 9 bases; junction bases not matched to a gene: 5. This CDR3 is CASRGSGPEQFF. CDR3 sequence (DNA): TGTGCCAGCAGAGGTAGCGGGCCTGAGCAGTTCTTC.

This clonotype has at least ten counts. The V and J genes are TRBV5-4 and TRBJ2-5; 14 positions agree with TRBD2. This CDR3 spans 17 amino acids. V lost 4 bases, J lost 4 bases, and 9 bases stayed unmatched. The V gene's germline CDR1 is SGHNT and CDR2 YYREEE (reference sequence). Here the CDR3 reads CASSRTGLAGVGETQYF. The CDR3 DNA sequence: TGTGCCAGCAGCCGGACGGGACTAGCGGGAGTTGGAGAGACCCAGTACTTC.

This clonotype turned up a few times. The CDR3 sequence: CASSSLWGSTEAFF. DNA of the CDR3: TGTGCCAGCAGTTCCTTGTGGGGGAGCACTGAAGCTTTCTTT. V is TRBV6-5 and J is TRBJ1-1; the D gene is possibly TRBD1 (5 bases). With 4 bases removed from V and 4 bases from J, the gap between germline ends came to 13 bases. The CDR3 has 14 amino acids. In germline, CDR1 is MNHEY, CDR2 SVGAGI.

This clonotype was recorded many times. The gene calls are TRBV5-1 and TRBJ1-1; D is perhaps TRBD1 (5 bases). The V and J ends lost 9 bases and 2 bases respectively, with 14 bases between them. The CDR3 loop spans 13 amino acids. From germline, CDR1 is SGHRS and CDR2 YFSETQ. CDR3 sequence (DNA): TGCGCCACCCGGCTAAGGGGAAACACTGAAGCTTTCTTT. Amino acids: CATRLRGNTEAFF.

This clonotype occurred many times. The chain combines TRBV11-2 with TRBJ2-7, with 9 bases identical to TRBD1. In germline, CDR1 is SGHAT, CDR2 FQNNGV. Trimming removed 5 bases from V and 5 bases from J; junction bases left unmatched: 4. This CDR3 has 13 residues. The CDR3 sequence is CASSGTGYDEQYF. For the CDR3, the DNA is TGTGCCAGCAGCGGGACAGGGTACGACGAGCAGTACTTC.

There are many counts of this clonotype. The chain is built from TRBV11-3 and TRBJ1-1; a possible D gene is TRBD1 (6 bases). From germline, CDR1 is SGHNT and CDR2 YENEEA. The CDR3 runs to 13 residues. V was clipped by 4 bases and J by 6 bases, with 12 bases between them. The CDR3 nucleotides read TGTGCCAGCAGCTCCCCAGGGGTTCCTGAAGCTTTCTTT. Translated: CASSSPGVPEAFF.

This clonotype was recorded at least ten times. The V gene is TRBV5-1, the J gene TRBJ2-1, with D possibly matching TRBD2 (5 bases). Trimming pared 4 bases from V and 2 bases from J, leaving 10 bases between. The CDR3 is 14 residues long. The germline CDR1 and CDR2 sequences are SGHRS and YFSETQ. CDR3 region: CASSAGNPYNEQFF. In DNA, the CDR3 is TGCGCCAGCAGCGCCGGGAACCCCTACAATGAGCAGTTCTTC.

This clonotype was counted at least ten times. The chain joins TRBV19 to TRBJ2-7; D not certain. Trimming left V 5 bases short and J 5 bases short, with 10 bases between. The CDR3 extends over 12 amino acids. From germline, CDR1 is LNHDA and CDR2 SQIVND (reference sequence). In DNA form, the CDR3 reads TGTGCCAGTAGTCCTCCGGCGGACGAGCAGTACTTC. It yields the protein CASSPPADEQYF.

This clonotype has a count of ten or more. This chain connects TRBV2 to TRBJ2-5; D uncertain. Germline loops: CDR1 SNHLY, CDR2 FYNNEI. The CDR3 spans 11 residues. With 7 bases removed from V and 3 bases from J, the gap between germline ends came to 6 bases. CDR3 sequence (DNA): TGTGCCAGCACCCTGGAAGAGACCCAGTACTTC. Residues: CASTLEETQYF.

This clonotype was seen many times. The chain combines TRBV12-3 or TRBV12-4 with TRBJ2-7; D uncertain. V lost 9 bases and J 2 bases, leaving 14 bases between the germline ends. The CDR3 consists of 13 residues. CDR3 protein: CASHLDGTYEQYF. In DNA form, the CDR3 reads TGTGCCAGTCATCTGGACGGAACCTACGAGCAGTACTTC.

This clonotype appeared many times. This sequence joins TRBV7-6 and TRBJ2-3; D is undetermined. Germline V gene sequence: CDR1 SGHVS, CDR2 FNYEAQ. The CDR3 runs 14 residues. V lost 2 bases, J lost 2 bases, and 8 bases lay in between. CDR3 protein: CASSLRSVTDTQYF. CDR3 nucleotides: TGTGCCAGCAGCTTAAGGAGCGTCACAGATACGCAGTATTTT.

This clonotype was seen at least ten times. CDR3 DNA: TGTGCCAGAAATGAGGGGACTAAAGAGCAGTTCTTC. It codes for CARNEGTKEQFF. V is TRBV2 and J is TRBJ2-1, with 7 bases that match TRBD2. Germline V lookup: CDR1 SNHLY, CDR2 FYNNEI. V lost 9 bases, J lost 10 bases, and 9 bases stayed unmatched. The CDR3 is 12 residues long. The full variable domain, with the rest looked up from reference TRBV2 and TRBJ2-1, is EPEVTQTPSHQVTQMGQEVILRCVPISNHLYFYWYRQILGQKVEFLVSFYNNEISEKSEIFDDQFSVERPDGSNFTLKIRSTKLEDSAMYFCARNEGTKEQFFGPGTRLTVL.

This clonotype was picked up many times. The V and J genes are TRBV20-1 and TRBJ2-7; D is tentatively TRBD1 or TRBD2 (5 bases each). The CDR3 is made up of 15 amino acids. The germline V gene encodes CDR1 DFQATT and CDR2 SNEGSKA (reference sequence). Deletions cut 6 bases from V and 0 bases from J, with 18 bases between. DNA of the CDR3: TGCAGTGCCGATCACCGGGACCACCACTCCTACGAGCAGTACTTC. Translated: CSADHRDHHSYEQYF.

In its sample, this clonotype was seen many times. The rearrangement joins TRBV6-5 to TRBJ1-4; D uncertain. The CDR3 sequence is 15 residues long. Germline loops: CDR1 MNHEY, CDR2 SVGAGI. Trimming left V 1 base short and J 0 bases short, with 6 bases between. CDR3 coding DNA: TGTGCCAGCAGTTACTTATACGCAACTAATGAAAAACTGTTTTTT. Encoded protein: CASSYLYATNEKLFF.

Turning to this clonotype: Just one base apart from a much larger clone, this may be a read error. The rearrangement links TRBV6-2 or TRBV6-3 to TRBJ1-5; possibly TRBD1 for D (5 bases). Germline loops: CDR1 MNHEY, CDR2 SVGEGT. The CDR3 has 12 amino acids. This CDR3 is CASNDSNRPQHF. For the CDR3, the DNA is TGTGCCAGTAATGACAGCAATCGGCCCCAGCATTTT.

This clonotype was recorded many times. The J gene is TRBJ2-3, the V gene TRBV7-2, with 11 nucleotides matching TRBD2. Germline CDR1 is SGHTA and CDR2 is FQGNSA. J was trimmed by 6 bases and V by 1 base; bases with no gene match: 6. The CDR3 contains 16 residues. Here the CDR3 reads CASSLGTSGSVDTQYF. In DNA form, the CDR3 reads TGTGCCAGCAGCTTAGGCACTAGCGGGAGTGTGGATACGCAGTATTTT.

This clonotype was recorded a few times. This rearrangement joins TRBV30 to TRBJ2-3; 7 bases are a match to TRBD2. The CDR3 runs to 15 residues. Germline CDR1 GTSNPN, CDR2 SVGIG (reference sequence). J gave up 0 bases and V 3 bases, and 6 bases lay outside the gene matches. CDR3 coding DNA: TGTGCCTGGAGGAGAGCGGGGTTGAGCACAGATACGCAGTATTTT. Amino acids: CAWRRAGLSTDTQYF.

This clonotype was counted ten times or more. The rearrangement uses TRBV29-1 and TRBJ2-5; TRBD2 might be the D (6 bases). Trimming removed 6 bases at V and 5 bases at J, with 13 bases between. Germline V gene lookup returns CDR1 SQVTM and CDR2 ANQGSEA. CDR3 size: 12 residues. In DNA form, the CDR3 reads TGCAGCGTGAAGCTAGCGTGGGAGACCCAGTACTTC. Translating gives CSVKLAWETQYF.

This clonotype was detected many times. The chain couples TRBV6-6 to TRBJ2-3; D is undetermined. The CDR3 runs 12 residues. Germline CDR1 MNHNY, CDR2 SVGAGI (reference sequence). Trimming pared 2 bases from V and 2 bases from J, leaving 2 bases between. CDR3 in DNA: TGTGCCAGCAGTTACCTCACAGATACGCAGTATTTT. This encodes CASSYLTDTQYF.

Many counts were recorded for this clonotype. This chain uses TRBV5-1 with TRBJ1-4, with 8 bases lining up with TRBD1. The CDR3 is 18 residues long. V shed 3 bases, J shed 0 bases, and the junction held 10 bases outside the gene matches. Germline CDR1 is SGHRS and CDR2 is YFSETQ. CDR3 DNA sequence: TGCGCCAGCAGCTGGACGCCCAGGGGGCGAGCAACTAATGAAAAACTGTTTTTT. The encoded protein is CASSWTPRGRATNEKLFF.